This T cell receptor beta chain was recorded in a study of blood T cell repertoires in COVID-19. Turning to the study itself: Acute-phase and convalescent COVID-19 samples originated in the United States, Italy and Spain. T cells, B-cell-depleted T cells, or PBMCs supplied cDNA or gDNA.

Germline CDR1 LGHDT, CDR2 YNNKEL (reference sequence). This CDR3 contains 16 residues. Trimming left V 1 base short and J 3 bases short, with 12 bases between. A few counts support this clone. Authors' processing steps: Amplified reference gene primers provided the basis for estimating nucleated cell counts. Repertoires were generated with immunoSEQ multiplex PCR, while TCRdb's copy carries only in-frame clones and drops some. The DNA gave D and trimming, while V, J and clone size come from that table. The data show some 130,000 clones, approximately 88% seen once. The sample consisted of peripheral blood. The receptor was derived from a man between 50 and 59 years old with acute or convalescent COVID-19. The chain recombines TRBV3-1 (or the pseudogene TRBV3-2) with TRBJ2-2, with D tentatively TRBD1 (5 bases). This CDR3 reads CASSQGWGSHTGELFF. CDR3 nucleotide sequence: TGTGCCAGCAGCCAAGGTTGGGGCAGTCACACCGGGGAGCTGTTTTTT.